The TCR beta chain under discussion was sequenced for a study of T cells after yellow fever vaccination. The CDR3 totals 15 residues. Germline CDR1 and CDR2: LGHDT and YNNKEL (reference sequence). J was trimmed by 4 bases and V by 8 bases; bases with no gene match: 7. With respect to this clonotype: What it recognizes is unknown.

Generation of TCR cDNA used 5'RACE template switching (which added a universal primer site and UMIs). MiXCR, run by TCRdb on the 5' RACE reads, gives a single entry per CDR3 protein. The sample lists 450,000 to 550,000 distinct CDR3 sequences; less than 20% were seen once. General study points: Among primary-vaccination clones, most reappeared after the booster, at roughly 95% for CD4 and about 90% for CD8.

The chain carries TRBV3-1 and TRBJ2-5, with 13 bases identical to TRBD2. Source: PBMCs, taken 15 days after the yellow fever booster vaccination. The clonotype was recovered from a man aged 25 to 45 who received the YFV17D yellow fever vaccine. CDR3 amino acids: CASAGLAGVGETQYF. The CDR3 bases are TGTGCCAGCGCCGGACTAGCGGGAGTGGGAGAGACCCAGTACTTC.